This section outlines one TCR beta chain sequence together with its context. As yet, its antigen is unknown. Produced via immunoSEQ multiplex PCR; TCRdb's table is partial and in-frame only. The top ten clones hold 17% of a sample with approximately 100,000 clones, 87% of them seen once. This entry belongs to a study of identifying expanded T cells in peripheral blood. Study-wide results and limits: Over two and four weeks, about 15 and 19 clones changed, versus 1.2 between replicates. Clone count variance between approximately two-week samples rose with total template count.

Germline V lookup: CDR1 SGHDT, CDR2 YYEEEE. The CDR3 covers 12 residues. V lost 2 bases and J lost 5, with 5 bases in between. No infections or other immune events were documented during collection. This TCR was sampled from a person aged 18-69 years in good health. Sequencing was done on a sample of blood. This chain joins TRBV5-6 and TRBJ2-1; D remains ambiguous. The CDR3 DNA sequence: TGTGCCAGCAGCTTTTTGAACAATGAGCAGTTCTTC. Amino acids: CASSFLNNEQFF.